This T cell receptor beta chain comes out of a study of shared clonotypes between healthy human individuals. With respect to this clone: Its antigen is unknown.

Researchers partitioned CD4+ cells into CD45RA+ naive and CD45RA-negative memory subsets. The table came from immunoSEQ multiplex PCR; TCRdb's copy has only in-frame clones and leaves some out. The top ten clones hold 0.4% to 0.55% of a sample with around 1.6 million clones, 95% to 99% of them seen once. Study-wide results and caveats: Expectations were that clonotype sharing among donors would be affected by sequencing depth.

This CDR3 contains 17 residues. The V gene's germline CDR1 is SEHNR and CDR2 FQNEAQ (reference sequence). V dropped 7 bases and J dropped 7 bases, with 28 bases sitting between them. The sample taken for sequencing was naive CD4+ T cells sorted from blood. Subset specified: CD45RA+ positively selected. The TCR originated in a man aged 30 to 39 in good health. V is TRBV7-9 and J is TRBJ2-5; D is perhaps TRBD1 (6 bases). The chain's CDR3 is CASTESKAGTPRWTQYF. In nucleotides, the CDR3 is TGTGCCAGCACGGAATCAAAGGCCGGGACACCGAGGTGGACCCAGTACTTC.